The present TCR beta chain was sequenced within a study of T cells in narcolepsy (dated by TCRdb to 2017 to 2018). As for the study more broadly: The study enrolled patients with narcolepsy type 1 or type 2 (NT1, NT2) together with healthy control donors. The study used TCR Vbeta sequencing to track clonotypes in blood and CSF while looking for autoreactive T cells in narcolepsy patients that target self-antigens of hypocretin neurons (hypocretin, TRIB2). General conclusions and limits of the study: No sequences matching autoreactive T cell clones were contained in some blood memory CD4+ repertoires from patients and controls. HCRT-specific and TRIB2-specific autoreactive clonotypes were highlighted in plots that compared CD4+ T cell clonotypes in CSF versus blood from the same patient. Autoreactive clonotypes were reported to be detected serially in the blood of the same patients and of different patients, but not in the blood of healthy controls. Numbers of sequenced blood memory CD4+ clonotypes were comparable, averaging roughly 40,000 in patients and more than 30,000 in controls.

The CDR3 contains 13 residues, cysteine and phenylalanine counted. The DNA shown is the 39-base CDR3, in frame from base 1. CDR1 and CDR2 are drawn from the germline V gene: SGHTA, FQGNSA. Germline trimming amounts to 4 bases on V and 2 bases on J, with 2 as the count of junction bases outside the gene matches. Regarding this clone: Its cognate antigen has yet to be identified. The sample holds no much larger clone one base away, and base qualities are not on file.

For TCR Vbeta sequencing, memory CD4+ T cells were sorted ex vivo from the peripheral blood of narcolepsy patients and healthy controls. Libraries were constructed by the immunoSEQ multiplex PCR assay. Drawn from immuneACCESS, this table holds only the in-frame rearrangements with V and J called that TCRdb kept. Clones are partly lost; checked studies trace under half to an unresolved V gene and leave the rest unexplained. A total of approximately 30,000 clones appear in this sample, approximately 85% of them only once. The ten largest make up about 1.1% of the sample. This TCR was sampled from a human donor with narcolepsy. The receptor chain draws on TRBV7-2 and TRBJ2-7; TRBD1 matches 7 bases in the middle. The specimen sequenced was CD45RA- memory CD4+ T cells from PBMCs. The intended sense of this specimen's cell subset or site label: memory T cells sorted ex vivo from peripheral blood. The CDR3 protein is CASSYGQAYEQYF. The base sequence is TGTGCCAGCAGCTACGGACAGGCCTACGAGCAGTACTTC. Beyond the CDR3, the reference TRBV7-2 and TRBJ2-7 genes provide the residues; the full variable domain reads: GAGVSQSPSNKVTEKGKDVELRCDPISGHTALYWYRQSLGQGLEFLIYFQGNSAPDKSGLPSDRFSAERTGGSVSTLTIQRTQQEDSAVYLCASSYGQAYEQYFGPGTRLTVT.